This T cell receptor beta chain was documented in a study of PD-1 blockade in classical Hodgkin lymphoma (dated by TCRdb to the early 2020s). With respect to the entire study: Nivolumab dosing was 3 mg/kg intravenously every 2 weeks, continuing until either disease progression or unacceptable toxicity. To define a peripheral blood immune signature of response to PD-1 blockade in classical Hodgkin lymphoma, the study combined TCR beta sequencing with CyTOF.

What the research found in general, with its limitations: Lower diversity was observed in patients in whom nivolumab was started less than 1 year after ASCT, and these patients were excluded from later analyses so that confounding by immune reconstitution would be avoided. Newly diagnosed patients were reported to have lower baseline TCR diversity than healthy donors, and relapsed/refractory patients were reported to have lower baseline TCR diversity still. Among trial patients, those achieving complete response had baseline diversity similar to that of newly diagnosed patients, while diversity was significantly lower in partial responders and progressors. The study was limited to a single clinical trial cohort, and causes of repertoire differences, possibly disease activity or prior therapy, remained undefined. By C4D1, a significant rise was seen in CD4+ TCR diversity but not in CD8+ TCR diversity (p=0.0027 vs p=0.16), and the rise was most apparent among complete responders (p=0.02).

Genomic DNA was isolated using the Qiagen DNeasy kit from unsorted PBMCs as well as from negatively selected CD4+ and CD8+ fractions. Amplification of TCR beta CDR3 regions was done by immunoSEQ multiplex PCR with primers that anneal to V and J segments. A synthetic immune receptor repertoire was used to minimize amplification bias, and remaining bias was computationally removed after sequencing. The original methods were these. Repertoire diversity was quantified as the Shannon entropy index using custom Python scripts. Unsorted, CD4+ and CD8+ repertoires were analyzed separately, except in combined analyses where CD4+ and CD8+ sequences were merged in silico. Clonal expansion was defined as at least a 2-fold frequency increase after treatment relative to C1D1, with a pseudocount of 0.5 for undetected baseline clones. Clones with 0 or 1 copy at C1D1 were defined as singleton clones, while clones with 2 or more copies were defined as non-singleton clones. Clones expanded in unsorted samples were annotated as CD4+, CD8+ or unknown by matching protein sequences in sorted samples from the same patient. Diversity changes from C1D1 to C4D1 were tested in paired samples using Wilcoxon tests. In TCRdb, the immuneACCESS table is reduced to in-frame sequences with V and J assigned. These tables do not hold every clone; where another copy was compared, an unresolved V gene accounts for under half, and the others remain unexplained. D and trimming come from the DNA, and the V and J calls and clone size come from that table. Here the sample has tens of thousands of clones; just under 75% occur a single time. The ten top clones hold less than 15% of the sample.

As encoded in the germline V gene (reference sequence), CDR1 is MNHEY while CDR2 is SMNVEV. V loses 5 bases of germline sequence and J loses 7 bases, and the interval between the two ends is 20 bases. Reading from cysteine to phenylalanine, the CDR3 counts 16 amino acids. CDR3 DNA only is kept here, 48 bases in frame from base 1. This clone was found a few times. Its antigen remains undetermined. No per-base quality is available; no much larger clone lies one base away. This specimen's time point label, interpreted: cycle 2 day 1 (C2D1) of nivolumab. Every trial patient had relapsed after autologous stem cell transplantation, and cohorts A, B and C differed in prior brentuximab vedotin exposure. The trial cohort comprised 56 patients with relapsed/refractory classical Hodgkin lymphoma whose best overall responses were complete response, partial response or progressive disease. Trial patients were treated with single-agent nivolumab in the multi-cohort phase II CheckMate 205 trial. An independent review committee assessed best overall response using the 2007 International Working Group response criteria. Trial PBMCs were collected just before the start of nivolumab (C1D1) and during therapy at cycle 2 day 1 and cycle 4 day 1. Peripheral blood was collected in 8 mL Vacutainer Cell Preparation Tubes, from which PBMCs were isolated by centrifugation and then cryopreserved.

The sequenced sample was peripheral blood mononuclear cells (PBMCs), obtained before the second cycle of nivolumab. The chain uses TRBV27 and TRBJ1-4; TRBD1 might be the D gene, on 5 matching bases. This TCR was recovered from a human donor with classical Hodgkin lymphoma. CDR3 reads: CASSLRPGASGEKLFF. The DNA sequence is TGTGCCAGCAGTCTGAGGCCCGGGGCCTCGGGTGAAAAACTGTTTTTT.